This is a list of T cell receptor beta chains from one sample in a study of shared clonotypes between healthy human individuals. The method was immunoSEQ multiplex PCR; TCRdb's version includes in-frame clones alone and lacks a portion of them. This table holds roughly 1.4 million clones, approximately 98.5% found once. Sequencing was carried out using naive CD4+ T cells sorted from blood. The receptor source for this set is a man younger than 45 in good health. The CDR3 runs from the conserved cysteine through the conserved F or W. A D gene is named only where the DNA matches it firmly. Where a row states a size, it is once, few, many or the class of an expanded clone; other rows omit it.

cdr3_length	v_call	j_call	d_call	clone_size	cdr3_aa	cdr3_nt
13	TRBV5-1	TRBJ2-3	.	.	CASSLATRDTQYF	TGCGCCAGCAGCTTGGCCACTCGAGATACGCAGTATTTT
11	TRBV18	TRBJ1-1	.	.	CASSLEHEAFF	TGTGCCAGCTCACTTGAGCATGAAGCTTTCTTT
13	TRBV19	TRBJ2-2	.	.	CASSIGQSGELFF	TGTGCCAGTAGTATAGGGCAGAGCGGGGAGCTGTTTTTT
14	TRBV5-1	TRBJ2-4	.	once	CASSVTVAKNIQYF	TGCGCCAGCAGCGTGACGGTAGCCAAAAACATTCAGTACTTC
18	TRBV19	TRBJ1-5	TRBD1	.	CASSIRRRQGRDNQPQHF	TGTGCCAGTAGTATTAGGCGGAGACAGGGGCGGGACAATCAGCCCCAGCATTTT
15	TRBV5-1	TRBJ1-5	.	once	CASSLVGGPNQPQHF	TGCGCCAGCAGCTTGGTGGGGGGCCCCAATCAGCCCCAGCATTTT
14	TRBV5-1	TRBJ2-7	.	.	CASSLDRRQYEQYF	TGCGCCAGCAGCTTAGACAGGAGACAATACGAGCAGTACTTC
13	TRBV6-5	TRBJ1-5	.	.	CASSYEPPGPQHF	TGTGCCAGCAGTTACGAGCCCCCTGGGCCCCAGCATTTT
14	TRBV6-1	TRBJ1-4	.	.	CASKGRTTNEKLFF	TGTGCCAGCAAAGGGAGGACAACTAATGAAAAACTGTTTTTT
14	TRBV7-8	TRBJ2-1	.	.	CASSLTSRWGEQFF	TGTGCCAGCAGCCTTACTAGCCGGTGGGGTGAGCAGTTCTTC
13	TRBV2	TRBJ1-2	.	.	CASSGQGDYGYTF	TGTGCCAGCAGTGGTCAGGGAGACTATGGCTACACCTTC